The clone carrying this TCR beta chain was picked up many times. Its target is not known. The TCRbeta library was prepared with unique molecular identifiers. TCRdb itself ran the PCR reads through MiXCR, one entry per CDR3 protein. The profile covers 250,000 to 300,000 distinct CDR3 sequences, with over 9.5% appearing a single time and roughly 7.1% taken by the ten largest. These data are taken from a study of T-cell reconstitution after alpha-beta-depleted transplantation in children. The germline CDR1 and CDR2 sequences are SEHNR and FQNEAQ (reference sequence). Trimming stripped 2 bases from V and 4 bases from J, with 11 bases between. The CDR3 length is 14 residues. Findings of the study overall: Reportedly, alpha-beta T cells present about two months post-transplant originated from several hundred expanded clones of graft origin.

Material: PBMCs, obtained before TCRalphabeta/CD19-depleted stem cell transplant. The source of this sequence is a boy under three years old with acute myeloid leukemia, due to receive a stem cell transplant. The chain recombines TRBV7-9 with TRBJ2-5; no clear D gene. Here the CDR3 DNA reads TGTGCCAGCAGCTTACCACCCTTAACAGAGACCCAGTACTTC. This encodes CASSLPPLTETQYF.